This TCR beta chain emerged from a study of T cell changes during pregnancy in multiple sclerosis (dated by TCRdb to about 2019). For context, the study as a whole: Changes in the T cell repertoire over the course of pregnancy were examined in this study in women with multiple sclerosis.

Notes on this clone: No cognate antigen has been identified for it. Within one base of it there is no much larger clone, and no base qualities were kept.

V is trimmed back by 1 base and J by 7 bases, and the junction contains 4 bases that no gene match accounts for. From the cysteine through the phenylalanine, the CDR3 covers 15 amino acids. Of the read, only the CDR3 DNA is kept; its 45 bases are in frame from base 1. Looking up the germline V gene (reference sequence) yields CDR1 MNHNY and CDR2 SVGAGI. Libraries were prepared through the immunoSEQ multiplex PCR assay. As stored in TCRdb, this immuneACCESS dataset retains in-frame rearrangements with V and J assigned. A fraction of the clones does not appear; measured against another copy, unresolved V genes explain less than half of the discrepancy, and the remainder lacks a known reason. Recorded for this sample are approximately 88,000 clones; 85% to 95% of them occurred a single time. The biggest ten clones account for 4.3% of the sample.

Sequences were derived from peripheral blood, sampled in the first trimester of pregnancy. Recombination joined TRBV6-6 with TRBJ2-2, with 9 bases in between that match TRBD1. The receptor's source is a female donor with multiple sclerosis, enrolled in a pregnancy study. The CDR3: CASSYLGQGDGELFF. The DNA is TGTGCCAGCAGTTACTTGGGACAGGGTGACGGGGAGCTGTTTTTT.